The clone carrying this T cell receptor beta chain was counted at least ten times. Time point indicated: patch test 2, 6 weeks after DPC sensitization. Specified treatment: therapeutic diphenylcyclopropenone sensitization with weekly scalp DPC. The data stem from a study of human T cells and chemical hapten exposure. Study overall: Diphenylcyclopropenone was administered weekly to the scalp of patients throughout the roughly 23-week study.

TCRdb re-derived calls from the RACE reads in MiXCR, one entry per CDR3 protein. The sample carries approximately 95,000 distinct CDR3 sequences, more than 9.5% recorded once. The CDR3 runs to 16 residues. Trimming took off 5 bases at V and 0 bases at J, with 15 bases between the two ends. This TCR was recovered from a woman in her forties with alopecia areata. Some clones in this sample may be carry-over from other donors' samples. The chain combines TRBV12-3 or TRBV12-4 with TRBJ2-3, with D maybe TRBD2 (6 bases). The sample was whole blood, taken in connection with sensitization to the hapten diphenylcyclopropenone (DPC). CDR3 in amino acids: CASSQIGRTSTDTQYF. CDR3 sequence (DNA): TGTGCCAGCAGTCAAATCGGGAGAACTAGCACAGATACGCAGTATTTT.